Following are 30 T cell receptor beta chains from one sample sequenced in a study of OX40 agonist ivuxolimab in advanced cancers. TCRdb's table, derived via immunoSEQ multiplex PCR, lists solely in-frame clones and lacks some. Here the sample spans about 40,000 clones, about 87% being singletons. Sequencing was performed on CD4+ or CD8+ T cells sorted from blood, taken in a trial of the OX40 agonist ivuxolimab. The receptors originated from an adult with an advanced solid tumor such as melanoma, head and neck, liver or kidney cancer.

The J gene is TRBJ2-7, the V gene TRBV2; 14 positions agree with TRBD2. V lost 6 bases and J lost 2; bases outside the gene matches: 9. The CDR3 sequence is 17 residues long. Germline V gene sequence: CDR1 SNHLY, CDR2 FYNNEI. The CDR3 region is CASRGQGLAGDTYEQYF. CDR3 in DNA: TGTGCCAGCAGAGGACAGGGACTAGCGGGAGATACCTACGAGCAGTACTTC.

This sequence joins TRBV10-1 and TRBJ2-1; 9 bases map to TRBD2. Germline CDR1 and CDR2: WNHNN and SYGVQD (reference sequence). The V gene end was trimmed by 3 bases and the J gene end by 8 bases; junction bases not matched to a gene: 8. The CDR3 loop spans 15 amino acids. CDR3 in DNA: TGCGCCAGCAGTGATAGCGGGAGCGGAGCCGATGAGCAGTTCTTC. Amino acid sequence: CASSDSGSGADEQFF.

The chain carries TRBV13 and TRBJ2-3; 10 nucleotides line up with TRBD2. CDR1 and CDR2 from the germline V gene are PRHDT and FYEKMQ (reference sequence). This CDR3 region has 16 residues. Unmatched junction bases numbered 7, after V lost 5 bases and J lost 2 bases. CDR3 amino acids: CASSGGLAETTDTQYF. CDR3 coding DNA: TGTGCCAGCAGCGGAGGACTAGCGGAAACCACAGATACGCAGTATTTT.

The genes are TRBV5-1 and TRBJ2-7, with D unresolved. V lost 1 base and J 1 base, leaving 9 bases between the germline ends. CDR3 length: 14 residues. Germline V CDR1 and CDR2: SGHRS, YFSETQ. The CDR3: CASSLSGSSYEQYF. As DNA, the CDR3 is TGCGCCAGCAGCTTGAGTGGGTCGTCCTACGAGCAGTACTTC.

The chain links TRBV11-3 to TRBJ2-1, with 10 bases that match TRBD2. The germline gives CDR1 SGHNT, CDR2 YENEEA. Trimming took 2 bases from V and 7 from J; bases not matched to a gene: 11. This CDR3 has 17 residues. The CDR3 loop reads CASSLHRASGSLNEQFF. The CDR3 coding sequence is TGTGCCAGCAGCTTACATAGGGCTAGCGGGAGTCTGAATGAGCAGTTCTTC.

The V call is TRBV2, the J call TRBJ2-2; 10 bases fit TRBD2. Germline CDR1 and CDR2: SNHLY and FYNNEI. The J segment lost 4 bases and the V segment lost 0 bases, leaving 2 bases of the junction unmatched. CDR3 length: 16 residues. CDR3 DNA: TGTGCCAGCAGTGAAGCCGGACTAGCGGTCACCGGGGAGCTGTTTTTT. This gives the protein CASSEAGLAVTGELFF.

This sequence joins TRBV29-1 and TRBJ2-7, with 7 bases matching TRBD1. Germline CDR1 SQVTM, CDR2 ANQGSEA. Trimming cost V 6 bases and J 3 bases; bases outside gene matches: 8. The CDR3 covers 13 residues. This CDR3 is CSVDTGENYEQYF. CDR3 bases: TGCAGCGTAGATACAGGGGAGAACTACGAGCAGTACTTC.

The DNA for the CDR3 is TGTGCCAGCAGCTTAGAGGTTTCGGAGGAGGGGGCTCGAGAGACCCAGTACTTC. This codes for CASSLEVSEEGARETQYF. The chain employs TRBV13 and TRBJ2-5; D is possibly TRBD1 (7 bases). This CDR3 region has 18 residues. From germline, CDR1 is PRHDT and CDR2 FYEKMQ (reference sequence). With 1 base removed from V and 4 bases from J, the gap between germline ends came to 22 bases.

The chain recombines TRBV9 with TRBJ2-3; tentatively, D is TRBD1 (6 bases). This CDR3 is built from 17 residues. The germline CDR1 and CDR2 sequences are SGDLS and YYNGEE. V was clipped by 0 bases and J by 4 bases, with 18 bases between them. The CDR3 loop is CASSVDSNRVSSDTQYF. The CDR3 DNA is TGTGCCAGCAGCGTAGACTCCAACAGGGTATCTTCAGATACGCAGTATTTT.

The chain carries TRBV28 and TRBJ2-1, with 7 nucleotides matching TRBD1. There are 14 residues in the CDR3. Germline loops: CDR1 MDHEN, CDR2 SYDVKM. V shed 4 bases, J shed 6 bases, and the junction held 6 bases outside the gene matches. CDR3 sequence reads: CASSYVTGVNEQFF. Written as DNA, the CDR3 is TGTGCCAGCAGTTACGTTACAGGGGTCAATGAGCAGTTCTTC.

CDR3 region: CASSFWETGTEAFF. Written as DNA, the CDR3 is TGTGCCAGCAGTTTTTGGGAGACAGGGACTGAAGCTTTCTTT. V gene TRBV28 combines with J gene TRBJ1-1; the match to TRBD1 covers 7 bases. V dropped 3 bases and J dropped 5; count of bases not matched to a gene: 6. The germline gives CDR1 MDHEN, CDR2 SYDVKM. The CDR3 runs to 14 residues.

The genes are TRBV29-1 and TRBJ1-2; 7 bases are a match to TRBD1. Germline CDR1 reads SQVTM; CDR2 reads ANQGSEA. This CDR3 spans 12 amino acids. V was clipped by 7 bases and J by 8 bases; unmatched bases: 10. The CDR3 loop is CSASDREIGYTF. Written as DNA, the CDR3 is TGCAGCGCGTCCGACAGGGAGATCGGCTACACCTTC.

The chain joins TRBV28 to TRBJ2-1; 11 positions agree with TRBD2. Germline lookup yields CDR1 MDHEN and CDR2 SYDVKM. There are 15 residues in the CDR3. The ends lost 6 bases at V and 7 bases at J; junction bases unmatched: 8. In nucleotides, the CDR3 is TGTGCCAGCAGCCCCCTGACTAGCGGGAAGAATGAGCAGTTCTTC. The encoded protein is CASSPLTSGKNEQFF. Filled out from reference TRBV28 and TRBJ2-1, the complete variable domain reads DVKVTQSSRYLVKRTGEKVFLECVQDMDHENMFWYRQDPGLGLRLIYFSYDVKMKEKGDIPEGYSVSREKKERFSLILESASTNQTSMYLCASSPLTSGKNEQFFGPGTRLTVL.

The rearrangement uses TRBV30 and TRBJ1-1; D is perhaps TRBD1 (6 bases). V was cut by 5 bases and J by 2 bases, with 12 bases left in between. This CDR3 contains 13 residues. Germline CDR1 GTSNPN, CDR2 SVGIG (reference sequence). The CDR3 spells CAWGPGTNTEAFF. CDR3 nucleotides: TGTGCCTGGGGTCCCGGGACAAACACTGAAGCTTTCTTT.

V gene TRBV11-2 combines with J gene TRBJ2-5; 10 bases fit TRBD2. V was pared by 7 bases and J by 4 bases, with 12 bases of the junction left unmatched. The CDR3 has 16 amino acids. From germline, CDR1 is SGHAT and CDR2 FQNNGV. CDR3 sequence: CASTPGIAGGGETQYF. The CDR3 nucleotides read TGTGCCAGCACCCCTGGTATAGCGGGAGGAGGAGAGACCCAGTACTTC.

V and J are TRBV9 and TRBJ2-5; 11 bases map to TRBD2. J gave up 5 bases and V 5 bases, and 11 bases lay outside the gene matches. The CDR3 sequence is 16 residues long. Looked up from germline, CDR1 is SGDLS and CDR2 is YYNGEE. CDR3 residues: CASSLTSGSVVETQYF. The CDR3 region has the DNA TGTGCCAGCAGTCTTACTAGCGGGAGTGTTGTGGAGACCCAGTACTTC.

A few counts support this clone. The genes are TRBV27 and TRBJ2-7, with D perhaps matching TRBD1 (6 bases). The length of the CDR3 is 12 residues. Trimming removed 8 bases at V and 5 bases at J, with 13 bases between. Germline V gene lookup returns CDR1 MNHEY and CDR2 SMNVEV (reference sequence). The CDR3 here is CASATGIDEQYF. CDR3 DNA sequence: TGTGCCAGCGCGACAGGAATAGACGAGCAGTACTTC.

This chain links TRBV7-6 with TRBJ2-7; D is perhaps TRBD2 (6 bases). Germline assignment: CDR1 SGHVS and CDR2 FNYEAQ. Trimming removed 5 bases from V and 5 bases from J, with 16 bases in between. The CDR3 extends over 14 amino acids. CDR3 amino acids: CASSLTRGSDEQYF. The CDR3 DNA sequence: TGTGCCAGCAGCCTAACTCGGGGGTCGGACGAGCAGTACTTC.

J is TRBJ1-2 and V is TRBV15; D is undetermined. This CDR3 comprises 15 residues. V was shortened by 5 bases and J by 2 bases, with 15 bases between the two germline ends. CDR1 and CDR2 from the germline V gene are LNHNV and YYDKDF (reference sequence). DNA for the CDR3: TGTGCCACCAGCTCACTTCCAGAAGGGAACTATGGCTACACCTTC. This gives the protein CATSSLPEGNYGYTF.

V is TRBV2 and J is TRBJ1-5; TRBD1 aligns across 9 bases. The CDR3 contains 15 residues. Trimming removed 3 bases from V and 5 bases from J; junction bases left unmatched: 5. Germline assignment: CDR1 SNHLY and CDR2 FYNNEI. In DNA, the CDR3 is TGTGCCAGCAGTGAGATGACAGGGGGGGATCAGCCCCAGCATTTT. Translation: CASSEMTGGDQPQHF. The full variable domain, rest sourced from reference TRBV2 and TRBJ1-5, is EPEVTQTPSHQVTQMGQEVILRCVPISNHLYFYWYRQILGQKVEFLVSFYNNEISEKSEIFDDQFSVERPDGSNFTLKIRSTKLEDSAMYFCASSEMTGGDQPQHFGDGTRLSIL.

This clone was counted a single time. The chain couples TRBV18 to TRBJ1-1, with no clear D. V lost 0 bases to trimming and J lost 8 bases, with 7 bases between them. This CDR3 contains 12 residues. CDR1 is KGHSH, CDR2 LQKENI, per germline. CDR3 sequence reads: CASSPPGREAFF. For the CDR3, the DNA is TGTGCCAGCTCACCACCAGGGAGAGAAGCTTTCTTT.

The chain uses TRBV28 and TRBJ2-7, with D possibly being TRBD2 (6 bases). Germline CDR1 and CDR2: MDHEN and SYDVKM. The CDR3 consists of 15 residues. Trimming stripped 7 bases from V and 4 bases from J, with 20 bases between. The CDR3 protein is CASTLRSAGTYEQYF. The CDR3 DNA reads TGTGCCAGCACCCTCCGGTCGGCAGGGACTTACGAGCAGTACTTC.

The chain uses TRBV7-9 and TRBJ2-3, with D perhaps matching TRBD2 (5 bases). The CDR3 has 16 amino acids. Germline CDR1 SEHNR, CDR2 FQNEAQ (reference sequence). The V end was cut by 5 bases, the J end by 6 bases, with 21 bases between. The chain's CDR3 is CASSLPPGSRTDTQYF. The CDR3 DNA is TGTGCCAGCAGCCTCCCGCCGGGGAGCCGGACCGATACGCAGTATTTT.

This clone occurred once. The chain combines TRBV30 with TRBJ1-2; unclear D gene. The CDR3 consists of 12 residues. The germline V gene encodes CDR1 GTSNPN and CDR2 SVGIG (reference sequence). V lost 5 bases and J lost 4, with 11 bases in between. Written as DNA, the CDR3 is TGTGCCTGGGAAGGCAGCTTCTATGGCTACACCTTC. Translating gives CAWEGSFYGYTF.

J is TRBJ1-5 and V is TRBV28, with 8 nucleotides matching TRBD1. CDR1 and CDR2 from the germline V gene are MDHEN and SYDVKM. CDR3 length: 16 residues. After removal of 5 bases from V and 3 bases from J, the junction contained 9 bases not matched to a gene. DNA for the CDR3: TGTGCCAGCAGTCTACCCTGGACAGGGAACAATCAGCCCCAGCATTTT. This translates into CASSLPWTGNNQPQHF.

The V and J genes are TRBV4-1 and TRBJ1-5; no clear D gene. V lost 1 base to trimming and J lost 6 bases, with 13 bases between them. This CDR3 has 15 residues. Germline V gene data show CDR1 as MGHRA and CDR2 as YSYEKL. The DNA of the CDR3 is TGCGCCAGCAGCCAAGGGATGAGTAGCGGTCAGCCCCAGCATTTT. This encodes CASSQGMSSGQPQHF.

V and J are TRBV5-1 and TRBJ1-5; D remains unclear. Germline assignment: CDR1 SGHRS and CDR2 YFSETQ. Trimming removed 7 bases at V and 2 bases at J, with 10 bases between. This CDR3 region has 13 residues. CDR3 nucleotides: TGCGCCAGCGGAACTGAGGGCAATCAGCCCCAGCATTTT. Its protein product is CASGTEGNQPQHF.

This clone was recorded only once. The CDR3 spells CASSEATVEWGEKLFF. The CDR3 nucleotides read TGTGCCAGCAGCGAAGCCACAGTTGAATGGGGTGAAAAACTGTTTTTT. The V call is TRBV11-2, the J call TRBJ1-4; D remains unclear. Trimming pared 5 bases from V and 7 bases from J, leaving 20 bases between. This CDR3 contains 16 residues. The germline V gene encodes CDR1 SGHAT and CDR2 FQNNGV. Full variable domain (remainder filled in from reference TRBV11-2 and TRBJ1-4): EAGVAQSPRYKIIEKRQSVAFWCNPISGHATLYWYQQILGQGPKLLIQFQNNGVVDDSQLPKDRFSAERLKGVDSTLKIQPAKLEDSAVYLCASSEATVEWGEKLFFGSGTQLSVL.

V usage is TRBV6-4 and J usage is TRBJ2-2; possible D gene TRBD1, 6 bases. This CDR3 contains 14 residues. The V end was cut by 6 bases, the J end by 1 base, with 9 bases between. Germline CDR1 MRHNA, CDR2 SNTAGT. The CDR3: CASRTGWNTGELFF. CDR3 coding DNA: TGTGCCAGCAGGACAGGATGGAACACCGGGGAGCTGTTTTTT.

This chain links TRBV19 with TRBJ2-7; D is ambiguous. The CDR3 consists of 14 residues. Germline-derived CDR1 and CDR2 are LNHDA and SQIVND (reference sequence). Trimming took off 1 base at V and 2 bases at J, with 9 bases between the two ends. The DNA of the CDR3 is TGTGCCAGTAGTATAGGGACCGGTCCCTACGAGCAGTACTTC. Amino acids: CASSIGTGPYEQYF. The complete variable domain, with remaining parts taken from reference TRBV19 and TRBJ2-7, reads DGGITQSPKYLFRKEGQNVTLSCEQNLNHDAMYWYRQDPGQGLRLIYYSQIVNDFQKGDIAEGYSVSREKKESFPLTVTSAQKNPTAFYLCASSIGTGPYEQYFGPGTRLTVT.